A single sample gave rise to the 22 T cell receptor beta chains below, sequenced in a study of T cell responses to AZD1222 COVID-19 vaccine (dated by TCRdb to 2020 to 2023). Library creation used the immunoSEQ multiplex PCR assay. TCRdb stores this immuneACCESS table with in-frame sequences only. Part of the clones is absent; in the studies checked, under half of the shortfall reflects unresolved V genes, and no reason is known for the rest. The sample profile shows 140,000 to 150,000 clones; approximately 94% of them were found once. The ten largest clones represent about 1.9% of the sample. Interpreted using the paper, the time point label stands for: baseline before first vaccination. The specimen comprised peripheral blood, sampled on day 0 of AZD1222 vaccination. These receptors originate from an adult in good health.

CDR3 amino acids: CASSWWGATEAFF. CDR3 nucleotide sequence: TGTGCCAGCAGCTGGTGGGGGGCCACTGAAGCTTTCTTT. The V call is TRBV7-8, the J call TRBJ1-1; possibly TRBD1 for D (6 bases). V lost 4 bases and J 4 bases, leaving 10 bases between the germline ends. This CDR3 contains 13 residues. The germline gives CDR1 SGHVS, CDR2 FQNEAQ.

The rearrangement joins TRBV6-4 to TRBJ1-4, with no clear D. Trimming pared 6 bases from V and 0 bases from J, leaving 11 bases between. Germline lookup yields CDR1 MRHNA and CDR2 SNTAGT. CDR3 length: 15 amino acids. CDR3 sequence: CASRREQSTNEKLFF. The CDR3 nucleotides read TGTGCCAGCAGGCGGGAACAGTCAACTAATGAAAAACTGTTTTTT.

The rearrangement uses TRBV19 and TRBJ2-3; no clear D. Germline CDR1 is LNHDA and CDR2 is SQIVND (reference sequence). This CDR3 has 14 residues. The V and J ends lost 2 bases and 0 bases respectively, with 6 bases between them. The CDR3 reads CASSIFFSTDTQYF. The CDR3 DNA reads as TGTGCCAGTAGTATATTCTTTAGCACAGATACGCAGTATTTT.

The chain couples TRBV27 to TRBJ2-5; 11 bases line up with TRBD1. V trimming: 3 bases; J trimming: 4 bases; junction bases outside the gene matches: 4. The CDR3 length is 15 residues. CDR1 and CDR2 (germline): MNHEY, SMNVEV (reference sequence). The CDR3 region has the DNA TGTGCCAGCAGTTTCGGGACAGGGGGTACAGAGACCCAGTACTTC. Amino acid sequence: CASSFGTGGTETQYF.

This chain joins TRBV20-1 and TRBJ2-1; D is possibly TRBD1 or TRBD2 (5 bases each). The germline gives CDR1 DFQATT, CDR2 SNEGSKA (reference sequence). Deletions cut 3 bases from V and 2 bases from J, with 11 bases between. CDR3 length: 14 residues. The CDR3 DNA sequence: TGCAGTGCTAGTCGGGGCTTTACCTACAATGAGCAGTTCTTC. Its protein is CSASRGFTYNEQFF.

V gene TRBV27 combines with J gene TRBJ1-4, with a possible D match to TRBD1 (5 bases). The CDR3 totals 13 residues. V lost 5 bases, J lost 4 bases, and 8 bases lay in between. Germline V gene lookup returns CDR1 MNHEY and CDR2 SMNVEV (reference sequence). The chain's CDR3 is CASSRGINEKLFF. The CDR3 DNA reads as TGTGCCAGCAGTCGGGGGATTAATGAAAAACTGTTTTTT.

The rearrangement joins TRBV9 to TRBJ1-5; the D gene is possibly TRBD1 (5 bases). Between the trimmed V and J ends, which lost 0 bases and 7 bases, there was a span of 8 bases. Germline CDR1 is SGDLS and CDR2 is YYNGEE. The CDR3 length is 13 residues. The CDR3 DNA sequence: TGTGCCAGCAGCGTAGATCAGGGCCAGCCCCAGCATTTT. Encoded protein: CASSVDQGQPQHF.

In nucleotides, the CDR3 is TGTGCCAGCGGCATTAGTGGCAATCAGCCCCAGCATTTT. Its protein product is CASGISGNQPQHF. This chain links TRBV12-3 or TRBV12-4 with TRBJ1-5, with D unresolved. The CDR3 loop spans 13 amino acids. V was pared by 8 bases and J by 2 bases, with 10 bases between.

In the case of this clone: Other DNA sequences in the sample encode the same CDR3. The chain employs TRBV4-1 and TRBJ1-6; D is perhaps TRBD1 (6 bases). Trimming cost V 0 bases and J 1 base, with 10 bases left between them. CDR1 MGHRA and CDR2 YSYEKL come from the germline V gene. The CDR3 is 17 residues long. Written as DNA, the CDR3 is TGCGCCAGCAGCCAAGATCGCCAGGGGTCCTATAATTCACCCCTCCACTTT. Protein product: CASSQDRQGSYNSPLHF.

This rearrangement joins TRBV20-1 to TRBJ2-7; maybe TRBD1 (5 bases). V dropped 3 bases and J dropped 6 bases, with 9 bases sitting between them. The CDR3 sequence is 11 residues long. CDR1 is DFQATT, CDR2 SNEGSKA, per germline (reference sequence). CDR3: CSASKGIEQYF. Here the CDR3 DNA reads TGCAGTGCTAGCAAGGGGATCGAGCAGTACTTC.

The chain carries TRBV6-5 and TRBJ1-4; a possible D gene is TRBD1 (5 bases). The germline CDR1 and CDR2 sequences are MNHEY and SVGAGI. Trimming removed 6 bases from V and 2 bases from J, with 13 bases in between. The CDR3 loop spans 15 amino acids. CDR3 in DNA: TGTGCCAGCAGCCCCGGCAGGGTGACTAATGAAAAACTGTTTTTT. It encodes CASSPGRVTNEKLFF.

V is TRBV7-9 and J is TRBJ2-5; D ambiguous. Germline V gives CDR1 SEHNR, CDR2 FQNEAQ (reference sequence). Trimming pared 5 bases from V and 5 bases from J, leaving 18 bases between. CDR3 length equals 15 residues. In DNA, the CDR3 is TGTGCCAGCAGCCATAACGAGAACCAGAGGGAGACCCAGTACTTC. Protein: CASSHNENQRETQYF.

The genes are TRBV5-4 and TRBJ1-2, with D maybe TRBD1 (5 bases). The CDR3 totals 15 residues. V was pared by 1 base and J by 4 bases, with 14 bases between. In germline, CDR1 is SGHNT, CDR2 YYREEE (reference sequence). In DNA form, the CDR3 reads TGTGCCAGCAGCTTGAGTTCAGGGTCCTTCTATGGCTACACCTTC. This codes for CASSLSSGSFYGYTF.

The chain recombines TRBV27 with TRBJ2-7; perhaps D is TRBD1 or TRBD2 (5 bases each). Germline CDR1 MNHEY, CDR2 SMNVEV (reference sequence). The V end was cut by 1 base, the J end by 0 bases, with 10 bases between. There are 15 residues in the CDR3. The CDR3 is CASSLFGGYSYEQYF. In nucleotides, the CDR3 is TGTGCCAGCAGTTTATTTGGGGGTTACTCCTACGAGCAGTACTTC.

CDR3: CASSYSSGTRVYEQYF. Written as DNA, the CDR3 is TGTGCCAGCAGTTACTCGAGTGGAACCAGGGTCTACGAGCAGTACTTC. This chain uses TRBV6-5 with TRBJ2-7, with a possible D match to TRBD1 (5 bases). This CDR3 contains 16 residues. Trimming shortened V by 0 bases and J by 3 bases, and 15 bases separated the two germline ends. Germline-derived CDR1 and CDR2 are MNHEY and SVGAGI.

This clone occurred once. V is TRBV20-1 and J is TRBJ2-7; the match to TRBD2 covers 13 bases. This CDR3 has 15 residues. Trimming at V came to 3 bases and at J to 5 bases, leaving 7 bases not matched to a gene. The germline V gene encodes CDR1 DFQATT and CDR2 SNEGSKA (reference sequence). CDR3 region: CSASLGLAGVDEQYF. The CDR3 coding sequence is TGCAGTGCTAGTCTAGGACTAGCGGGAGTAGACGAGCAGTACTTC.

The genes are TRBV20-1 and TRBJ2-7, with TRBD1 matching 8 bases. Germline V CDR1 and CDR2: DFQATT, SNEGSKA (reference sequence). Unmatched junction bases numbered 3, after V lost 5 bases and J lost 6 bases. CDR3 length: 11 residues. The CDR3 here is CSAQGATEQYF. The CDR3 DNA reads as TGCAGTGCTCAGGGGGCTACCGAGCAGTACTTC.

The chain recombines TRBV5-1 with TRBJ1-6; D is possibly TRBD1 (5 bases). The CDR3 covers 16 residues. V was pared by 0 bases and J by 4 bases, with 11 bases between. In germline, CDR1 is SGHRS, CDR2 YFSETQ. CDR3 bases: TGCGCCAGCAGCTTGGCCGGACACCCGTATAATTCACCCCTCCACTTT. It is translated as CASSLAGHPYNSPLHF.

This clone was counted a single time. V usage is TRBV4-2 and J usage is TRBJ2-7; no definite D call. Germline V gene sequence: CDR1 LGHNA, CDR2 YNFKEQ. The ends were cut back, 1 base at V and 5 bases at J, with 9 bases in the middle. The CDR3 is 13 amino acids. CDR3 amino acids: CASSQGYVDEQYF. The CDR3 DNA follows: TGTGCCAGCAGCCAAGGATATGTGGACGAGCAGTACTTC.

The chain combines TRBV6-5 with TRBJ1-3; D is uncertain. The CDR3 runs to 11 residues. CDR1 is MNHEY and CDR2 is SVGAGI in the germline V gene. Trimming left V 5 bases short and J 3 bases short, with 2 bases between. As DNA, the CDR3 is TGTGCCAGCAGTATTGGAAACACCATATATTTT. Translation gives CASSIGNTIYF.

This chain uses TRBV2 with TRBJ1-2; D is unresolved. Germline V gene data show CDR1 as SNHLY and CDR2 as FYNNEI. V was shortened by 8 bases and J by 7 bases, with 20 bases between the two germline ends. The CDR3 loop spans 14 amino acids. CDR3 bases: TGTGCCAGCCGTAGGCTGTCCGGGGAGCGTGGCTACACCTTC. It translates to CASRRLSGERGYTF.

This sequence joins TRBV29-1 and TRBJ2-7; D might be TRBD1 (6 bases). The CDR3 sequence is 12 residues long. Germline loops: CDR1 SQVTM, CDR2 ANQGSEA. V lost 4 bases and J 3 bases, leaving 10 bases between the germline ends. Here the CDR3 DNA reads TGCAGCGTTGCGACGGACAGCTACGAGCAGTACTTC. Its protein product is CSVATDSYEQYF.